Presented here are 3 T cell receptor beta chains from one specimen sequenced in a study of cytotoxic CD8 clonotypes in ibrutinib-treated CLL. Assay used: immunoSEQ multiplex PCR; TCRdb lists only in-frame clones, some missing. The table shows around 200,000 clones, with approximately 75% occurring only once. The source material was PBMCs, sampled after 12 months of ibrutinib treatment. The receptors were sampled from a human donor with chronic lymphocytic leukemia.

For this clone: Different DNA sequences within this sample yield the same CDR3. The chain employs TRBV6-1 and TRBJ2-7; TRBD2 agrees at 7 bases. After removal of 1 base from V and 0 bases from J, the junction contained 3 bases not matched to a gene. The CDR3 is 15 amino acids. The germline V gene has CDR1 MNHNS and CDR2 SASEGT. CDR3 protein: CASSEGGGSSYEQYF. CDR3 coding DNA: TGTGCCAGCAGTGAAGGCGGGGGAAGCTCCTACGAGCAGTACTTC.

This clone has a handful of counts. This chain uses TRBV7-9 with TRBJ1-5; 9 nucleotides agree with TRBD1. This CDR3 is built from 15 residues. V gave up 1 base and J gave up 2 bases; unmatched junction bases: 0. The germline gives CDR1 SEHNR, CDR2 FQNEAQ (reference sequence). The CDR3 DNA is TGTGCCAGCAGCTTAGGGACAGGGGGCAATCAGCCCCAGCATTTT. Encoded protein: CASSLGTGGNQPQHF.

This rearrangement joins TRBV28 to TRBJ1-4; D possibly corresponds to TRBD1 (5 bases). Looked up from germline, CDR1 is MDHEN and CDR2 is SYDVKM. The CDR3 is 16 residues long. Trimming took off 7 bases at V and 5 bases at J, with 20 bases between the two ends. The CDR3 loop is CASIDARQLYNEKLFF. For the CDR3, the DNA is TGTGCCAGCATCGATGCCCGACAGCTTTACAATGAAAAACTGTTTTTT.